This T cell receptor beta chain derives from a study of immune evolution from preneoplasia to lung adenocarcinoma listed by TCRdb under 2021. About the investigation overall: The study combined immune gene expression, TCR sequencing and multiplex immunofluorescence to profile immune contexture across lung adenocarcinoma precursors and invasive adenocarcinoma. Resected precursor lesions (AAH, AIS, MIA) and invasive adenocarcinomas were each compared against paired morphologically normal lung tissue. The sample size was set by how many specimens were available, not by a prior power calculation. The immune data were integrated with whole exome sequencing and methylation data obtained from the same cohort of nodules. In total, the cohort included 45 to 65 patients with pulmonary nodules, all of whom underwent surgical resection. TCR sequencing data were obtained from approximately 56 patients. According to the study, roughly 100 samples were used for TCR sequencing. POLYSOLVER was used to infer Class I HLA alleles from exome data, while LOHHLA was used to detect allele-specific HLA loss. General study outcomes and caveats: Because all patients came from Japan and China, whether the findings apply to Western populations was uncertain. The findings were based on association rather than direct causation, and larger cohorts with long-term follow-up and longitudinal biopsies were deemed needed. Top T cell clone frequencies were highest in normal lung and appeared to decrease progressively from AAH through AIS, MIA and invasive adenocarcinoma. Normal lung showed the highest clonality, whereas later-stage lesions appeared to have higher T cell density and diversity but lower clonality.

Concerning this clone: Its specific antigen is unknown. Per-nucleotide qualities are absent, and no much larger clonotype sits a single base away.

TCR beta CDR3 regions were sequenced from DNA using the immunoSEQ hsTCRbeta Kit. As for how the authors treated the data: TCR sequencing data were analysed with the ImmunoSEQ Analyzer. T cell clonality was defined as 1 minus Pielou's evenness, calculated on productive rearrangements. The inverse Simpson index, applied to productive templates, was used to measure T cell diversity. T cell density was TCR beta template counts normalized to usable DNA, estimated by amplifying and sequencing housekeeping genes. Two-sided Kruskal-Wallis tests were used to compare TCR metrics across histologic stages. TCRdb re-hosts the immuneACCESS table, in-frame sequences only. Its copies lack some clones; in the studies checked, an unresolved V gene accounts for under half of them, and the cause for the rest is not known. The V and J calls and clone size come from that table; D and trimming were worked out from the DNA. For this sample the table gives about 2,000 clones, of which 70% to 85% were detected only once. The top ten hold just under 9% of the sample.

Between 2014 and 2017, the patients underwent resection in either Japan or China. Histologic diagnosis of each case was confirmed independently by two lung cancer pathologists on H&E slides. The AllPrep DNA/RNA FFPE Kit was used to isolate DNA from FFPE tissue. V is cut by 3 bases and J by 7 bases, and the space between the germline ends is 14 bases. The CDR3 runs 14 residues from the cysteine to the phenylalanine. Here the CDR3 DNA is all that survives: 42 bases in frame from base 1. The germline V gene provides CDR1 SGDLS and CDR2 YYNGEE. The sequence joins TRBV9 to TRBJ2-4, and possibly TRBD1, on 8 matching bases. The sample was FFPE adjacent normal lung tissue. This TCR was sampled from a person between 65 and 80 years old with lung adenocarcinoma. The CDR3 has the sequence CASSATGEGNIQYF. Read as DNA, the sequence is TGTGCCAGCAGCGCGACAGGGGAGGGTAACATTCAGTACTTC.